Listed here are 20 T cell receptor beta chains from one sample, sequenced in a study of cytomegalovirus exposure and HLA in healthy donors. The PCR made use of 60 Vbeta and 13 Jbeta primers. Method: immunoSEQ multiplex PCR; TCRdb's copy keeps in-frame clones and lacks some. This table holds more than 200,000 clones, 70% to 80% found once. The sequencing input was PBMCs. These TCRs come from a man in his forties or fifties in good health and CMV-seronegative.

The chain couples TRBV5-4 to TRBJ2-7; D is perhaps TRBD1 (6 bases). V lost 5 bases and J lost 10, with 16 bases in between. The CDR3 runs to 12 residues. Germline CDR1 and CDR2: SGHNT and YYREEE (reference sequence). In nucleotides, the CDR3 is TGTGCCAGCAGTCAGGGGACCGCGGATCAGTACTTC. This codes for CASSQGTADQYF. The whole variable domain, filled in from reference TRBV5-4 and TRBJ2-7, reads ETGVTQSPTHLIKTRGQQVTLRCSSQSGHNTVSWYQQALGQGPQFIFQYYREEENGRGNFPPRFSGLQFPNYSSELNVNALELDDSALYLCASSQGTADQYFGPGTRLTVT.

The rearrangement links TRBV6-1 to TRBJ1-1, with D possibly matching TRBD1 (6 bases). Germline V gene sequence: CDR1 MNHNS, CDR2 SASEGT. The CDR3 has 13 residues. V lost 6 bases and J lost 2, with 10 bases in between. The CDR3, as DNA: TGTGCCAGCAGCGCAGGGGCTAACACTGAAGCTTTCTTT. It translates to CASSAGANTEAFF.

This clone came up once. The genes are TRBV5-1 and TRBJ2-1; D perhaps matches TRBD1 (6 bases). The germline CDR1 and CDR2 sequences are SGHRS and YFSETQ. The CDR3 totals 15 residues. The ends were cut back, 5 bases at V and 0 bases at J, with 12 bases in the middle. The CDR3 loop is CASSSGTYSYNEQFF. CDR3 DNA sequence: TGCGCCAGCAGTTCTGGGACATACTCCTACAATGAGCAGTTCTTC.

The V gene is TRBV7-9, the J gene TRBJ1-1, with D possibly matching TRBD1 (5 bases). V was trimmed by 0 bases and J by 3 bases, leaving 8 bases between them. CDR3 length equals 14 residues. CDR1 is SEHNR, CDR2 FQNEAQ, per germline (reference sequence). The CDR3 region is CASSLAQAYTEAFF. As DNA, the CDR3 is TGTGCCAGCAGCTTAGCACAGGCTTACACTGAAGCTTTCTTT.

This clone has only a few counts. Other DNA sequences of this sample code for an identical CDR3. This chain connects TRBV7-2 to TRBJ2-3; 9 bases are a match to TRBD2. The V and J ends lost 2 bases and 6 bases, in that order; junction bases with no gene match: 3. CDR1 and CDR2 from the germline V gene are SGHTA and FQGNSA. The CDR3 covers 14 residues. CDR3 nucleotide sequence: TGTGCCAGCAGCTTACAGCGGGGGGCCGATACGCAGTATTTT. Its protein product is CASSLQRGADTQYF.

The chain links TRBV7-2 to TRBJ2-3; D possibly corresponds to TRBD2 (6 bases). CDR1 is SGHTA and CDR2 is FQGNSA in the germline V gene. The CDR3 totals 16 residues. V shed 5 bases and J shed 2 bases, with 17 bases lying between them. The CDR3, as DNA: TGTGCCAGCAGCCACGGGCCGGGAGAATACACAGATACGCAGTATTTT. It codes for CASSHGPGEYTDTQYF. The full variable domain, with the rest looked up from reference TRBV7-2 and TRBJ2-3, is GAGVSQSPSNKVTEKGKDVELRCDPISGHTALYWYRQSLGQGLEFLIYFQGNSAPDKSGLPSDRFSAERTGGSVSTLTIQRTQQEDSAVYLCASSHGPGEYTDTQYFGPGTRLTVL.

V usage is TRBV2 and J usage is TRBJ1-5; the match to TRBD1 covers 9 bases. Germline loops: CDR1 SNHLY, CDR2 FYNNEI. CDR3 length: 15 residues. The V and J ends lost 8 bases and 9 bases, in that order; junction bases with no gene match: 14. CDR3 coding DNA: TGTGCCAGCCTAAAGTCCCCGGACAGGGGACGGCCCCAGCATTTT. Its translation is CASLKSPDRGRPQHF. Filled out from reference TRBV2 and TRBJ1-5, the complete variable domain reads EPEVTQTPSHQVTQMGQEVILRCVPISNHLYFYWYRQILGQKVEFLVSFYNNEISEKSEIFDDQFSVERPDGSNFTLKIRSTKLEDSAMYFCASLKSPDRGRPQHFGDGTRLSIL.

The CDR3 region is CASSSNPVIGTQNTEAFF. CDR3 bases: TGTGCCAGCAGCTCAAACCCTGTAATCGGGACACAGAACACTGAAGCTTTCTTT. V usage is TRBV9 and J usage is TRBJ1-1; tentative D call: TRBD1 (6 bases). Germline V gene lookup returns CDR1 SGDLS and CDR2 YYNGEE. V shed 4 bases and J shed 1 base, with 23 bases lying between them. The CDR3 runs to 18 residues.

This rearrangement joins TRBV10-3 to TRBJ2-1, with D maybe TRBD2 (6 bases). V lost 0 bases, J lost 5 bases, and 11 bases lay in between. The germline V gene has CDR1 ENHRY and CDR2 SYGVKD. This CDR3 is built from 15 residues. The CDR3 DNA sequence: TGTGCCATCAGTGAGTCGCTAGCGAATAACAATGAGCAGTTCTTC. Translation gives CAISESLANNNEQFF.

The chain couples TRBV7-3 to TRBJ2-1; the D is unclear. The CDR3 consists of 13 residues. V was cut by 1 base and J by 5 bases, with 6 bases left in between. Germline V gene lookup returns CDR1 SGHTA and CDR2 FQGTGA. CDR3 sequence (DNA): TGTGCCAGCAGCTTAAGCTATGACAATGAGCAGTTCTTC. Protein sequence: CASSLSYDNEQFF.

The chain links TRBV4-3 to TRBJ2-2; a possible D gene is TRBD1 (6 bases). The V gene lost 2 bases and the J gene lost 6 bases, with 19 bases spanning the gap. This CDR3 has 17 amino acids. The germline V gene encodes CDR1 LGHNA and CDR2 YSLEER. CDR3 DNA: TGCGCCAGCAGCCAACTACAGGGATCTAGAAACGCCGGGGAGCTGTTTTTT. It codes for CASSQLQGSRNAGELFF.

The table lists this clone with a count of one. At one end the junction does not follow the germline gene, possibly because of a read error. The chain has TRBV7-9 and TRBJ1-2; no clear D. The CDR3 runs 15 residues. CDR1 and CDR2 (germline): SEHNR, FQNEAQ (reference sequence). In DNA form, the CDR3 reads TGTTCCAGCAGCCCCGGGGAGGCGACTCGCTATGGCTACACCTTC. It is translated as CSSSPGEATRYGYTF.

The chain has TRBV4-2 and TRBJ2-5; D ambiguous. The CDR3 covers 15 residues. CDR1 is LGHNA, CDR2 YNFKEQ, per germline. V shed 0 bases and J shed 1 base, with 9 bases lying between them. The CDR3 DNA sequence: TGTGCCAGCAGCCAAGATGGAGATTTCCAAGAGACCCAGTACTTC. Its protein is CASSQDGDFQETQYF.

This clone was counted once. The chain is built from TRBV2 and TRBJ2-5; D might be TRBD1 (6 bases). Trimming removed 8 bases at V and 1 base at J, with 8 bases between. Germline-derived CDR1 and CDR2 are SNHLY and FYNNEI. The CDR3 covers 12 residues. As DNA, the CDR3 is TGTGCCAGCCGGACAGTCCAAGAGACCCAGTACTTC. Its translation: CASRTVQETQYF. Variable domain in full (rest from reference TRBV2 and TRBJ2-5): EPEVTQTPSHQVTQMGQEVILRCVPISNHLYFYWYRQILGQKVEFLVSFYNNEISEKSEIFDDQFSVERPDGSNFTLKIRSTKLEDSAMYFCASRTVQETQYFGPGTRLLVL.

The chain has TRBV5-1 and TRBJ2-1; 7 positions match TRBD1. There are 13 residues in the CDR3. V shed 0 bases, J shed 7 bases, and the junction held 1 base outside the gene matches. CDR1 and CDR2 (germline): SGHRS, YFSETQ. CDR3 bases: TGCGCCAGCAGCTTGGCACAGGGGAATGAGCAGTTCTTC. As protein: CASSLAQGNEQFF. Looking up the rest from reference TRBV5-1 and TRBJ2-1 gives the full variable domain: KAGVTQTPRYLIKTRGQQVTLSCSPISGHRSVSWYQQTPGQGLQFLFEYFSETQRNKGNFPGRFSGRQFSNSRSEMNVSTLELGDSALYLCASSLAQGNEQFFGPGTRLTVL.

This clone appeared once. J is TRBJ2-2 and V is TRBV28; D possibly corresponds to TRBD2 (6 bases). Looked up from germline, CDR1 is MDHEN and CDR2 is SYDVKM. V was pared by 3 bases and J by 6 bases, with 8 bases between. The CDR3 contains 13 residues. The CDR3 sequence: CASSLGGPGELFF. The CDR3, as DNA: TGTGCCAGCAGTTTGGGGGGACCCGGGGAGCTGTTTTTT. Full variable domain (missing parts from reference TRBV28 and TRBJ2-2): DVKVTQSSRYLVKRTGEKVFLECVQDMDHENMFWYRQDPGLGLRLIYFSYDVKMKEKGDIPEGYSVSREKKERFSLILESASTNQTSMYLCASSLGGPGELFFGEGSRLTVL.

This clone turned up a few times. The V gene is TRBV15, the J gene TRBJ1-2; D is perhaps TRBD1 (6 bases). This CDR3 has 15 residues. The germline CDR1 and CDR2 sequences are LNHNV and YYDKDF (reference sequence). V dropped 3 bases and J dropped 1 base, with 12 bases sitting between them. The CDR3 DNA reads TGTGCCACCAGCAGGGGGGCAGAGGTTAACTATGGCTACACCTTC. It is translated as CATSRGAEVNYGYTF.

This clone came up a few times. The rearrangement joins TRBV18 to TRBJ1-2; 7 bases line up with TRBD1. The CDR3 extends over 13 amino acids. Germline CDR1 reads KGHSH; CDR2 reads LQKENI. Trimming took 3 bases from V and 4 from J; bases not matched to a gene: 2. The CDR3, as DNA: TGTGCCAGCTCACCGGGACAGAGCTATGGCTACACCTTC. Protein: CASSPGQSYGYTF.

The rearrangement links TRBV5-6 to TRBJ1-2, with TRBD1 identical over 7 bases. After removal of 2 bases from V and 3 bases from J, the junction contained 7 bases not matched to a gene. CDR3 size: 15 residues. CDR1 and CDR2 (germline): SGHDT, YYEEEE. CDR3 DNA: TGTGCCAGCAGCTTCGGGGACAGAGTAGACTATGGCTACACCTTC. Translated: CASSFGDRVDYGYTF.

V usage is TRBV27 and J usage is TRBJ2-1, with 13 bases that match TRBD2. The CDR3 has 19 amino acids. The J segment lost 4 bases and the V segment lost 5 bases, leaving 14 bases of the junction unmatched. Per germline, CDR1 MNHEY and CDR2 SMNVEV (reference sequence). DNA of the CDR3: TGTGCCAGCAGTCCAGAAGTAGGACTAGCGGGAGTAACTTACAATGAGCAGTTCTTC. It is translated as CASSPEVGLAGVTYNEQFF.